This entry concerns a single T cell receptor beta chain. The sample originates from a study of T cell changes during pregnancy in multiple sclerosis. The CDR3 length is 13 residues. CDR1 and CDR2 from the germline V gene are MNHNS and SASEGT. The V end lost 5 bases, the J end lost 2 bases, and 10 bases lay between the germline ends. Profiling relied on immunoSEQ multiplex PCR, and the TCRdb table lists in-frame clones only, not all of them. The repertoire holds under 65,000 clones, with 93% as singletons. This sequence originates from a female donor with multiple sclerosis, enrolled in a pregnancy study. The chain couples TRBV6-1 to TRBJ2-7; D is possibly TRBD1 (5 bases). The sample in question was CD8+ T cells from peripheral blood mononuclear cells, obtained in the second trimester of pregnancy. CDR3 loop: CASSKGQTYEQYF. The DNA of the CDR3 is TGTGCCAGCAGTAAGGGGCAAACCTACGAGCAGTACTTC.